What follows is one T cell receptor beta chain and its context. CDR3 size: 17 residues. Trimming cost V 0 bases and J 0 bases; bases outside gene matches: 7. The germline V gene encodes CDR1 SGHTS and CDR2 YDEGEE. The data were obtained in a study of blood T cell repertoires in COVID-19. Repertoires were generated with immunoSEQ multiplex PCR, while TCRdb's copy carries only in-frame clones and drops some. The table records fewer than 250,000 clones, roughly 80% of them present only once. The chain uses TRBV5-8 and TRBJ1-1; 8 bases match TRBD1. Source material: peripheral blood. This sequence originates from a human donor in a cohort sampled during active COVID-19. The CDR3 sequence is CASSLDPGGRVNTEAFF. CDR3 bases: TGTGCCAGCAGCTTGGACCCAGGGGGCAGGGTGAACACTGAAGCTTTCTTT.